This T cell receptor beta chain comes out of a study of blood T cell repertoires in COVID-19. In the study overall: Italy, Spain and the United States were the sources of the convalescent and acute COVID-19 samples. Nucleic acid was either cDNA or gDNA, and it came from T cells, B-cell-depleted T cells, or PBMCs.

In the authors' methods: Amplification from reference gene primers served as the basis for estimated nucleated cell counts. Libraries were prepared by immunoSEQ multiplex PCR; TCRdb keeps only in-frame clonotypes and omits some of them. Clone size and the V and J calls come from that table; the DNA yielded D and trimming. The sample has 180,000 or so clones, approximately 80% seen once. This clone was detected once. The germline CDR1 and CDR2 sequences are MDHEN and SYDVKM. The CDR3 runs to 18 residues. V lost 6 bases to trimming and J lost 0 bases, with 21 bases between them. The sample consisted of peripheral blood. The TCR was taken from a woman in her fifties or sixties with active or convalescent COVID-19. This chain connects TRBV28 to TRBJ2-1; a possible D gene is TRBD2 (5 bases). Written as DNA, the CDR3 is TGTGCCAGCAGCCCCCCCGCGTCCGACGGACTCTCCTACAATGAGCAGTTCTTC. This gives the protein CASSPPASDGLSYNEQFF.